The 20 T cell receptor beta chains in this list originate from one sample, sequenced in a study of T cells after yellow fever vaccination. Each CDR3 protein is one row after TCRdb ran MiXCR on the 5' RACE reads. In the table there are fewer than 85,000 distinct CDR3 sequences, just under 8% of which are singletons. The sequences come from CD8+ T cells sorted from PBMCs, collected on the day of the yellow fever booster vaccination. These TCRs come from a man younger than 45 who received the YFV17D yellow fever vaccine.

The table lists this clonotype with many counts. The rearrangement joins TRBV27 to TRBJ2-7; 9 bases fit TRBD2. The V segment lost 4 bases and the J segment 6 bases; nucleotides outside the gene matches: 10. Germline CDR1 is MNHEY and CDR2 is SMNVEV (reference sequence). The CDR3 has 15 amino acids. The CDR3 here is CASSSPFAGGREQYF. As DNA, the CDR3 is TGTGCCAGCAGTTCCCCCTTTGCGGGAGGGCGCGAGCAGTACTTC.

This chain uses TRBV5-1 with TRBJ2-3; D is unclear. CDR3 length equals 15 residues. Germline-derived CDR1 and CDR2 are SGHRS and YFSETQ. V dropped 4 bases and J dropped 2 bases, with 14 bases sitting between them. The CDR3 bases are TGCGCCAGCAGCCGCCACGAAACACCCACAGATACGCAGTATTTT. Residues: CASSRHETPTDTQYF.

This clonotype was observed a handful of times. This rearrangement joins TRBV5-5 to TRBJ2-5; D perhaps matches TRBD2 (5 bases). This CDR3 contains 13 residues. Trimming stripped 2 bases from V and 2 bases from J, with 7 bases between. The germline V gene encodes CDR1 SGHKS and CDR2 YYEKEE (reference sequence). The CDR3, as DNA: TGTGCCAGCAGCTTACTAGAACAAGAGACCCAGTACTTC. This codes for CASSLLEQETQYF.

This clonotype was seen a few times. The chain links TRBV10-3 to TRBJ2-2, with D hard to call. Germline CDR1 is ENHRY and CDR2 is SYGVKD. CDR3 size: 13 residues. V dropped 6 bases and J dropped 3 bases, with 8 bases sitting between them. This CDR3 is CAIRETDTGELFF. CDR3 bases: TGTGCCATCAGGGAAACCGACACCGGGGAGCTGTTTTTT.

The CDR3 coding sequence is TGTGCCAGCAGCTTCGCCGGGACGGGGCCATACAATGAGCAGTTCTTC. This sequence encodes CASSFAGTGPYNEQFF. The chain uses TRBV6-1 and TRBJ2-1; D possibly uses TRBD1 or TRBD2 (5 bases each). CDR1 and CDR2 from the germline V gene are MNHNS and SASEGT. Trimming removed 6 bases at V and 4 bases at J, with 19 bases between. The CDR3 covers 16 residues.

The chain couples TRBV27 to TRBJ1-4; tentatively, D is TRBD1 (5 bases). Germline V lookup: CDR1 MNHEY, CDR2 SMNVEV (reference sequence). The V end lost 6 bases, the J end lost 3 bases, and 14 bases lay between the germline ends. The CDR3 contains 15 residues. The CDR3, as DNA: TGTGCCAGCAGCCCCAGTTTAGGGGCTAATGAAAAACTGTTTTTT. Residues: CASSPSLGANEKLFF.

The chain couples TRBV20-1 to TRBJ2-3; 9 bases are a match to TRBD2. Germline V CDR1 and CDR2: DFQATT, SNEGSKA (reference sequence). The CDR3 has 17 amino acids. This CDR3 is CSATRTSAIISTDTQYF. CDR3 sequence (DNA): TGCAGCGCAACGCGGACTAGCGCGATAATTAGCACAGATACGCAGTATTTT.

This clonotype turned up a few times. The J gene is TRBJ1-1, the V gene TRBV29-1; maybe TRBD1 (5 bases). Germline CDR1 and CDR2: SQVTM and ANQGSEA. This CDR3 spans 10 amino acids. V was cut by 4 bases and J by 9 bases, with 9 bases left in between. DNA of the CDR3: TGCAGCGTTGTCACGGACAAAGCTTTCTTT. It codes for CSVVTDKAFF.

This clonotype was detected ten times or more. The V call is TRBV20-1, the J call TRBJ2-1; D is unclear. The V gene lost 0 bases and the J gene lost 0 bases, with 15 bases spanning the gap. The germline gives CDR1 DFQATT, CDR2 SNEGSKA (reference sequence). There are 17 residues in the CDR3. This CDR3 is CSARDRAVSSSYNEQFF. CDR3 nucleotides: TGCAGTGCTAGAGATCGGGCGGTATCAAGCTCCTACAATGAGCAGTTCTTC.

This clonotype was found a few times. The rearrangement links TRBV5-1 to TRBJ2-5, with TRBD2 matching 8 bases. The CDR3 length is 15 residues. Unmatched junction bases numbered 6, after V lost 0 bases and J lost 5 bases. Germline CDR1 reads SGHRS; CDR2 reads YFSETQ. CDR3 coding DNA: TGCGCCAGCAGCTTGGAAGCGGGGGTTAGGGAGACCCAGTACTTC. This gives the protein CASSLEAGVRETQYF.

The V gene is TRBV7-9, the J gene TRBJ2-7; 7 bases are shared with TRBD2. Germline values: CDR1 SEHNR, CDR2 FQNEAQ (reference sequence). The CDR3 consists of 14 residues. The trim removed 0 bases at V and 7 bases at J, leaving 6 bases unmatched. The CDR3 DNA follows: TGTGCCAGCAGCTTAGCCCCGGGACTAAAAGAGCAGTACTTC. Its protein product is CASSLAPGLKEQYF. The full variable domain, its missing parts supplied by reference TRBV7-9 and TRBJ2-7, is DTGVSQNPRHKITKRGQNVTFRCDPISEHNRLYWYRQTLGQGPEFLTYFQNEAQLEKSRLLSDRFSAERPKGSFSTLEIQRTEQGDSAMYLCASSLAPGLKEQYFGPGTRLTVT.

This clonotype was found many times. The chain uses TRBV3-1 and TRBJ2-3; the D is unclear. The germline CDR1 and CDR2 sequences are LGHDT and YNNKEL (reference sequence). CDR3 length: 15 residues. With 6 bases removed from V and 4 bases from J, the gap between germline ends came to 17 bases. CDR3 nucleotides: TGTGCCAGCAGGTCGGGCTACTCTCGGTCAGATACGCAGTATTTT. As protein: CASRSGYSRSDTQYF.

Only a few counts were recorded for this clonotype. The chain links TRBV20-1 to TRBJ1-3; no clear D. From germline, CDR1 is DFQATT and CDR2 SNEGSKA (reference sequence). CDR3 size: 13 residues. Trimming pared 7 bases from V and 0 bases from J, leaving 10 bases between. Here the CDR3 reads CSVRWSSGNTIYF. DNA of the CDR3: TGCAGTGTGAGATGGAGCTCTGGAAACACCATATATTTT.

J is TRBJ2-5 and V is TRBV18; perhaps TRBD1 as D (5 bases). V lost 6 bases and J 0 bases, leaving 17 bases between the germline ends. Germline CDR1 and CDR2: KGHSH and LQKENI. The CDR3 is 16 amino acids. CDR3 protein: CASSPGPTAYQETQYF. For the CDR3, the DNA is TGTGCCAGCTCCCCGGGCCCGACAGCTTACCAAGAGACCCAGTACTTC.

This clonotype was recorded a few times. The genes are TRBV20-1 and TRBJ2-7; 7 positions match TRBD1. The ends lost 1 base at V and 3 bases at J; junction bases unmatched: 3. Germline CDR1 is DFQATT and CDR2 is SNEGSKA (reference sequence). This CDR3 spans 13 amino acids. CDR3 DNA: TGCAGTGCTAGAGCCAGGACAGGCTACGAGCAGTACTTC. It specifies CSARARTGYEQYF.

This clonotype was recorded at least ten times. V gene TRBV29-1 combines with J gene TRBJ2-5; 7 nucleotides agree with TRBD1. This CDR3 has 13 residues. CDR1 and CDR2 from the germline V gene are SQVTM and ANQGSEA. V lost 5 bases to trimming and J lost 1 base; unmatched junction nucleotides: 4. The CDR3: CSVSGGPQETQYF. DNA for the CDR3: TGCAGCGTTTCAGGGGGTCCCCAAGAGACCCAGTACTTC.

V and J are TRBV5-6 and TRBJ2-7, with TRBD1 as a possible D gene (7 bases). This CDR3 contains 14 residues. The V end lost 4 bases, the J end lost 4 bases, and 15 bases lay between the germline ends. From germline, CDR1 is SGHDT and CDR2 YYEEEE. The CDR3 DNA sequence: TGTGCCAGCAGCCGCGGGACAGACGCATACGAGCAGTACTTC. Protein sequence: CASSRGTDAYEQYF.

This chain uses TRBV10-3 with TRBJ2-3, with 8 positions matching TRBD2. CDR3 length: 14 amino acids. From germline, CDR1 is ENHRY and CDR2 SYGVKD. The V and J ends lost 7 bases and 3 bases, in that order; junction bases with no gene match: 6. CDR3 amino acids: CAITGGAGTDTQYF. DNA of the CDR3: TGTGCCATCACCGGGGGGGCGGGGACAGATACGCAGTATTTT.

The CDR3 reads CASIEGTSLWNEQFF. The CDR3 DNA reads TGTGCCAGCATCGAGGGTACTAGCCTCTGGAATGAGCAGTTCTTC. The V gene is TRBV6-1, the J gene TRBJ2-1; possibly TRBD2 for D (6 bases). V gave up 7 bases and J gave up 7 bases, with 20 bases separating them. Germline values: CDR1 MNHNS, CDR2 SASEGT. The CDR3 runs to 15 residues.

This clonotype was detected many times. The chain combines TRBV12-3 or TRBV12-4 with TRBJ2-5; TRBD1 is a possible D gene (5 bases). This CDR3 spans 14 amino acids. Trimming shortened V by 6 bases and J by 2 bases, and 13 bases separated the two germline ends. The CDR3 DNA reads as TGTGCCAGCAGCAACCGACAGTCTCAAGAGACCCAGTACTTC. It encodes CASSNRQSQETQYF.